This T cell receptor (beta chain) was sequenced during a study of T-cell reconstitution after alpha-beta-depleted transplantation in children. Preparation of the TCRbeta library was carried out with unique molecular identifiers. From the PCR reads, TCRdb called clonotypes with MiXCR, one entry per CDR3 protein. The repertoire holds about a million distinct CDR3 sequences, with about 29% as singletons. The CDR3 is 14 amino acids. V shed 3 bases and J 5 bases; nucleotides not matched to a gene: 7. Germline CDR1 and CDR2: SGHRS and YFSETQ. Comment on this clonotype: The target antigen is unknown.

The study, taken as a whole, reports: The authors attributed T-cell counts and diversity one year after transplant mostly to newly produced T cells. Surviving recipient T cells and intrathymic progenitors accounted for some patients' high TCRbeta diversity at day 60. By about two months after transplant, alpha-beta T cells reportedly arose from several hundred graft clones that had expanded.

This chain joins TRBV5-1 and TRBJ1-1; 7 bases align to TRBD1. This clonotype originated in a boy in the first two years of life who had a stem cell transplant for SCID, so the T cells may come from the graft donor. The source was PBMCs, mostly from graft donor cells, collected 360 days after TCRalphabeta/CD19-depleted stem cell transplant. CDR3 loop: CASSWEGAKTEAFF. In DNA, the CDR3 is TGCGCCAGCAGCTGGGAGGGGGCCAAGACTGAAGCTTTCTTT.